This paragraph covers one TCR beta chain sequence. This record comes from a study of blood T cell repertoires in COVID-19. CDR1 and CDR2 from the germline V gene are LNHDA and SQIVND (reference sequence). Trimming removed 5 bases at V and 0 bases at J, with 7 bases between. This CDR3 has 13 amino acids. Here immunoSEQ multiplex PCR was the method, and the copy in TCRdb shows in-frame clones only, minus some. This table has approximately 150,000 clones, approximately 88% appearing once. Sequencing used PBMCs or T cells enriched from blood (not recorded which). The rearrangement links TRBV19 to TRBJ1-2; D not resolved. This clonotype was obtained from a man in his 70s who had been exposed to COVID-19. In DNA, the CDR3 is TGTGCCAGTAGTGAGGCAACTAACTATGGCTACACCTTC. It specifies CASSEATNYGYTF.